This is a list of T cell receptor beta chains from one sample in a study of cytomegalovirus exposure and HLA in healthy donors. Clones were sequenced by immunoSEQ multiplex PCR, and TCRdb holds only the in-frame ones, with some missing. This table holds approximately 190,000 clones, around 86% found once. Sequences were obtained from PBMCs. The receptors stem from a man aged 25-45 years in good health and CMV-seronegative. The conserved cysteine and the conserved F or W are not part of the CDR3 here. Fields, in order: J gene, V gene, CDR3 protein.

J: TRBJ1-1
V: TRBV6-1
CDR3: ASSGGKIERAF

J: TRBJ1-6
V: TRBV5-6
CDR3: ASSLEGSGPNSPLH

J: TRBJ2-7
V: TRBV5-4
CDR3: ASSLVGVEGEQY

J: TRBJ2-1
V: TRBV7-9
CDR3: ASSFETSGNEQF

J: TRBJ2-7
V: TRBV28
CDR3: ASSSYRGTYEQY

J: TRBJ1-5
V: TRBV18
CDR3: ASSPNPPGGSVQPQH

J: TRBJ2-3
V: TRBV10-2
CDR3: ASTLGTDTDTQY

J: TRBJ2-7
V: TRBV30
CDR3: AWSVQGADEQY

J: TRBJ2-7
V: TRBV6-5
CDR3: ASSYSIQGSEQY

J: TRBJ2-7
V: TRBV7-2
CDR3: ASSLGSGQSYEQY

J: TRBJ2-3
V: TRBV6-6
CDR3: ASSSNDRTDTQY

J: TRBJ2-7
V: TRBV15
CDR3: ATSRVSAGGSYEQY

J: TRBJ2-3
V: TRBV28
CDR3: ASSFPSGRSLPITDTQY

J: TRBJ1-4
V: TRBV29-1
CDR3: SVEDSREKLF

J: TRBJ2-7
V: TRBV19
CDR3: ASSMQGGLHEQY

J: TRBJ2-2
V: TRBV11-1
CDR3: ASSGPGTSGSYTGELF

J: TRBJ2-3
V: TRBV7-9
CDR3: ASSLSGDTQY

J: TRBJ1-5
V: TRBV28
CDR3: ASSANQPQH

J: TRBJ1-4
V: TRBV15
CDR3: ATSLANEKLF

J: TRBJ1-5
V: TRBV7-9
CDR3: ASSLGMGGRNQPQH

J: TRBJ2-7
V: TRBV4-2
CDR3: ASSQELVGQIGYEQY

J: TRBJ2-1
V: TRBV9
CDR3: ASSVEVGGPHEQF

J: TRBJ2-1
V: TRBV6-5
CDR3: ASSPSGSSEQF

J: TRBJ1-4
V: TRBV5-4
CDR3: ASSEDGTTNEKLF

J: TRBJ1-1
V: TRBV14
CDR3: ASSFYRGNTEAF

J: TRBJ2-1
V: TRBV19
CDR3: ASSPRELPYNEQF

J: TRBJ2-6
V: TRBV4-1
CDR3: ASSREGLAGAGANGLT

J: TRBJ2-5
V: TRBV28
CDR3: ASSPPTGGQRETQY

J: TRBJ2-7
V: TRBV4-3
CDR3: ASSQDYARPYEQY